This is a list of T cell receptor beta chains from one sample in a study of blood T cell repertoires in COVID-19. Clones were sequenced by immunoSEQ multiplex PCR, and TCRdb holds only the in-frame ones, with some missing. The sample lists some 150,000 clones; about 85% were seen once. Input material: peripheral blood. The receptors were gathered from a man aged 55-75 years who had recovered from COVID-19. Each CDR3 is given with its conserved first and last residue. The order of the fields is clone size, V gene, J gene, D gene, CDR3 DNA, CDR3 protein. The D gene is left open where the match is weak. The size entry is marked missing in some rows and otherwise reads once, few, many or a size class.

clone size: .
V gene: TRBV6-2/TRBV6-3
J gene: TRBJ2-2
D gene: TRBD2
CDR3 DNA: TGTGCCAGCAGTTACGGCGGGGGGGTAACGAACACCGGGGAGCTGTTTTTT
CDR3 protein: CASSYGGGVTNTGELFF

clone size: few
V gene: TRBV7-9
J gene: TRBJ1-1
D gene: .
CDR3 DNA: TGTGCCAGCAGGCGGGCGGGCGGGCGGTACACTGAAGCTTTCTTT
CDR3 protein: CASRRAGGRYTEAFF

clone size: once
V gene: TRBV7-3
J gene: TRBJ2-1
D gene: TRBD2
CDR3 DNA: TGTGCCAGCAGCTTAATGGCTAGCGGGGGGGCTTCCTACAATGAGCAGTTCTTC
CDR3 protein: CASSLMASGGASYNEQFF

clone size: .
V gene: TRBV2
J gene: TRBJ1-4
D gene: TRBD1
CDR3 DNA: TGTGCCAGCAGGGAACAGGGGCCGGGTGAAAAACTGTTTTTT
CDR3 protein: CASREQGPGEKLFF

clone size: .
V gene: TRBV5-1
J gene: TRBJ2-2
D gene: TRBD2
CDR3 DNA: TGCGCCAGCAGCTTGGAAGCGGGGGGTGGCACCGGGGAGCTGTTTTTT
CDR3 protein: CASSLEAGGGTGELFF

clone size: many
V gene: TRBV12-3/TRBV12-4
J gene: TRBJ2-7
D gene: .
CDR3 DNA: TGTGCCACCTCTCCCTCCTATGAGCAGTACTTC
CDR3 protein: CATSPSYEQYF

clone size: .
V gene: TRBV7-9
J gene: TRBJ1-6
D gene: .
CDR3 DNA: TGTGCCAGCAGCTTGAGCGGGGGCGGATATTCACCCCTCCACTTT
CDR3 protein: CASSLSGGGYSPLHF

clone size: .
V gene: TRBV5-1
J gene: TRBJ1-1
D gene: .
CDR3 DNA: TGCGCCAGCAGCAACGGACAGATAAACACTGAAGCTTTCTTT
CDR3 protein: CASSNGQINTEAFF

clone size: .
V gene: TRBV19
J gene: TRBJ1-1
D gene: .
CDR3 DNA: TGTGCCAGTAGTAATCTGCGGTCAGACACTGAAGCTTTCTTT
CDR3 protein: CASSNLRSDTEAFF

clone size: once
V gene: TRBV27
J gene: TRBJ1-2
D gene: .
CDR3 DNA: TGTGCCAGCAGCCTTGCAGGGTACGATGGCTACACCTTC
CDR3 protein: CASSLAGYDGYTF

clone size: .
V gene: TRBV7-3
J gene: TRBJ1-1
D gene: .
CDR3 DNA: TGTGCCAGCAGCTTAGGGGAGGACACTGAAGCTTTCTTT
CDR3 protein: CASSLGEDTEAFF

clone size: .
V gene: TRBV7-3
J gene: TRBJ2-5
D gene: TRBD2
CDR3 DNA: TGTGCCAGCAGCCAAGCGGGGGCCGACCAAGAGACCCAGTACTTC
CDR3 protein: CASSQAGADQETQYF

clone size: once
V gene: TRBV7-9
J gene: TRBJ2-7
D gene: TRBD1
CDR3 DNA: TGTGCCAGCAGCCCCGCCACAGGGGGTGGCGAGCAGTACTTC
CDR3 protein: CASSPATGGGEQYF

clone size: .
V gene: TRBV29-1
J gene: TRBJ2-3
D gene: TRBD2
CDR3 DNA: TGCAGCGTTGGCGCTAGCGGGGGGTATACAGATACGCAGTATTTT
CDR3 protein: CSVGASGGYTDTQYF

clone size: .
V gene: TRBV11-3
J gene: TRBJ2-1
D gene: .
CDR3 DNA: TGTGCCAGCAGTCAGAGGGGGAAGAACAATGAGCAGTTCTTC
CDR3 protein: CASSQRGKNNEQFF

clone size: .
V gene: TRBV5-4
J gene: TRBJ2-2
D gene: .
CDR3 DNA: TGTGCCAGCAGCCAGCGGACGGCAGGCGAGCGGGAGCTGTTTTTT
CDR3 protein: CASSQRTAGERELFF

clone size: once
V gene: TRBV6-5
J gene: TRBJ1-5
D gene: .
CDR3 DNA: TGTGCCACCCAACCCCCCGGCGCCGGGTATCAGCCCCAGCATTTT
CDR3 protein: CATQPPGAGYQPQHF

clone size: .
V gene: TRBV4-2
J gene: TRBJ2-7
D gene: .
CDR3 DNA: TGTGCCAGCAGCGGTGGCTCAGGACAGCCCCCCTACGAGCAGTACTTC
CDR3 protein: CASSGGSGQPPYEQYF

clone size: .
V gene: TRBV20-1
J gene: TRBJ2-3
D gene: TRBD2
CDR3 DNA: TGCAGTGCTAGTGATCCCGGGACTAGCCTTTTACTATTCCGCGCAGATACGCAGTATTTT
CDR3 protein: CSASDPGTSLLLFRADTQYF

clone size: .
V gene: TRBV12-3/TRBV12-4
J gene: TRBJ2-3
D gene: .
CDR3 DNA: TGTGCCAGCAGTTTGCGGGGAGATACGCAGTATTTT
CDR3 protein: CASSLRGDTQYF

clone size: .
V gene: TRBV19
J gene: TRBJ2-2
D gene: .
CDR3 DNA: TGTGCCAGTAGTATTCGGGTTTCTGGCGGGGAGCTGTTTTTT
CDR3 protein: CASSIRVSGGELFF

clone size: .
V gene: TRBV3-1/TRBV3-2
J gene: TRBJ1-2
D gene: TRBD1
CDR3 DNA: TGTGCCAGCAGCCCGGACAGGACAGAAAACTATGGCTACACCTTC
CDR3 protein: CASSPDRTENYGYTF

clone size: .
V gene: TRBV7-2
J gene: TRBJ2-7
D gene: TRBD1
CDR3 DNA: TGTGCCAGCAGTGGGGGGACAGGGCCCTACGAGCAGTACTTC
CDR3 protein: CASSGGTGPYEQYF

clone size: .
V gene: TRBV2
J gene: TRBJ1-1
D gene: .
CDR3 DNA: TGTGCCAGCAGAGAAACAGAGAGTAGTACTGAAGCTTTCTTT
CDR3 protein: CASRETESSTEAFF

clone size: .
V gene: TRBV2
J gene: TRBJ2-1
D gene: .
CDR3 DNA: TGTGCCAGCGACCTGGCGGGGAGGCAGTTCTTC
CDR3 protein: CASDLAGRQFF

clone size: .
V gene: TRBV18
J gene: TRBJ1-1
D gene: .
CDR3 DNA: TGTGCCAGCTCAATCGACAGCCCACCTTCAAACACTGAAGCTTTCTTT
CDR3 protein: CASSIDSPPSNTEAFF

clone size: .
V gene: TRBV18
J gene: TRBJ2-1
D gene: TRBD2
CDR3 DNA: TGTGCCAGCTCACCTTCGACAACTAGCGGTTTTGAGCAGTTCTTC
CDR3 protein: CASSPSTTSGFEQFF

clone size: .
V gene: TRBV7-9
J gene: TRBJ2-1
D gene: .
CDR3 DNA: TGTGCCAGCAGCCCCTTAGAGCAGCAGTTCTTC
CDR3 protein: CASSPLEQQFF

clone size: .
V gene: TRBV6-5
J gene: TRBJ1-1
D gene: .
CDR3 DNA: TGTGCCAGCAGTCAGGGCCGATTAACTGAAGCTTTCTTT
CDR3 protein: CASSQGRLTEAFF

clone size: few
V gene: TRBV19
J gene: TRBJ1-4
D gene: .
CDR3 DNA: TGTGCCAGTAGTTTCAGGGAAGAAAAACTGTTTTTT
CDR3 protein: CASSFREEKLFF

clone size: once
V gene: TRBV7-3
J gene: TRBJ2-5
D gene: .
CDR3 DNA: TGTGCCAGCAGGGCAACAGGGATCGGGGAGGAGACCCAGTACTTC
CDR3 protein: CASRATGIGEETQYF

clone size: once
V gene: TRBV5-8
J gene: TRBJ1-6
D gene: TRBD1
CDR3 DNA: TGTGCCAGCAGCTTGGGACAGGGTCTCAATTCACCCCTCCACTTT
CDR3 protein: CASSLGQGLNSPLHF

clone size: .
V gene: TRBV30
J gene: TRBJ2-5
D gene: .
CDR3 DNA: TGTGCCTGGAGACCCCCAGGGGTCCAAGAGACCCAGTACTTC
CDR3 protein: CAWRPPGVQETQYF

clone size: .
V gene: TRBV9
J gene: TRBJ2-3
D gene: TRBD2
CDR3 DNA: TGTGCCAGCAGCGTAGCTAGCGGGGGCTCTAGCACAGATACGCAGTATTTT
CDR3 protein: CASSVASGGSSTDTQYF

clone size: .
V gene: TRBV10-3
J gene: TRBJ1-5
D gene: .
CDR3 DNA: TGTGCCATCAGTGGGGATGGGGGGGGCAATCAGCCCCAGCATTTT
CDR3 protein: CAISGDGGGNQPQHF